This T cell receptor (beta chain) is drawn from a study of vaccination effects on CD4 cells after COVID-19. The CDR3 extends over 16 amino acids. Trimming pared 3 bases from V and 3 bases from J, leaving 18 bases between. Method: immunoSEQ multiplex PCR; TCRdb's copy keeps in-frame clones and lacks some. The sample has tens of thousands of clones, approximately 64% seen once. As for this clone: Antigen unknown.

Before any sequencing was done, the ViraFEST assay used viral peptide pools to expand antigen-specific CD4+ T cells. Culturing for approximately 10 days preceded CD4+ T cell isolation. Either the BNT162b2 or mRNA-1273 vaccine was given to participants in two doses. This sequence joins TRBV23-1 and TRBJ2-7; possible D gene TRBD2, 6 bases. TRBV23-1 is identified as an open reading frame with a role that is uncertain. The clonotype was recovered from a human donor who received a COVID-19 vaccine. Sequences were derived from CD4+ T cells from PBMCs cultured with SARS-CoV-2 spike peptides, sampled after COVID-19 vaccination. In nucleotides, the CDR3 is TGCGCCAGCAGTCATCCTAGCGCCATCGTACTCTACGAGCAGTACTTC. Encoded protein: CASSHPSAIVLYEQYF.